Each of the 7 T cell receptor beta chains below was sequenced from the same sample in a study of T cell responses to AZD1222 COVID-19 vaccine. The assay was immunoSEQ multiplex PCR, and TCRdb's table has in-frame clones only and misses some. The sample has 150,000 or so clones, roughly nine tenths seen once. This sample comprised peripheral blood, obtained on day 0 of AZD1222 vaccination. The receptors here all came from an adult in good health.

The gene calls are TRBV27 and TRBJ2-1, with D uncertain. In germline, CDR1 is MNHEY, CDR2 SMNVEV (reference sequence). The CDR3 spans 14 residues. The ends were cut back, 4 bases at V and 8 bases at J, with 15 bases in the middle. The CDR3, as DNA: TGTGCCAGCAGTTACCTGGACGAAGTCTATGAGCAGTTCTTC. This codes for CASSYLDEVYEQFF.

The gene calls are TRBV20-1 and TRBJ2-3, with D possibly matching TRBD1 (6 bases). Trimming removed 3 bases from V and 2 bases from J, with 12 bases in between. The germline gives CDR1 DFQATT, CDR2 SNEGSKA (reference sequence). This CDR3 contains 14 residues. The DNA for the CDR3 is TGCAGTGCTAGTAGGGACACGAACACAGATACGCAGTATTTT. Translation gives CSASRDTNTDTQYF.

V is TRBV4-1 and J is TRBJ1-2; 7 bases line up with TRBD1. The germline CDR1 and CDR2 sequences are MGHRA and YSYEKL. Germline trimming cut 3 bases from V and 6 bases from J; bases unmatched to any gene: 7. The CDR3 loop spans 14 amino acids. CDR3 amino acids: CASSQLQGVDGYTF. For the CDR3, the DNA is TGCGCCAGCAGCCAGCTTCAGGGGGTAGATGGCTACACCTTC.

The J gene is TRBJ2-1, the V gene TRBV7-9, with 13 positions matching TRBD2. This CDR3 region has 17 residues. Per the germline V gene, CDR1 is SEHNR and CDR2 is FQNEAQ (reference sequence). The trim removed 2 bases at V and 8 bases at J, leaving 9 bases unmatched. The CDR3 region is CASSLSSGLAGVYEQFF. In DNA form, the CDR3 reads TGTGCCAGCAGCTTATCATCAGGACTAGCGGGAGTCTATGAGCAGTTCTTC.

The chain carries TRBV10-1 and TRBJ2-3, with D perhaps TRBD2 (5 bases). Trimming removed 2 bases at V and 9 bases at J, with 15 bases between. Germline CDR1 and CDR2: WNHNN and SYGVQD (reference sequence). CDR3 length: 14 amino acids. The CDR3 region has the DNA TGCGCCAGCAGTGAGAGGCTAGCCCTAGGGACGCAGTATTTT. The encoded protein is CASSERLALGTQYF.

The chain links TRBV30 to TRBJ1-4, with D hard to call. Per germline, CDR1 GTSNPN and CDR2 SVGIG (reference sequence). Trimming stripped 2 bases from V and 4 bases from J, with 8 bases between. CDR3 length: 13 amino acids. The CDR3: CAWSRALNEKLFF. The CDR3 DNA follows: TGTGCCTGGAGTAGAGCCCTTAATGAAAAACTGTTTTTT. The full variable domain, with the rest looked up from reference TRBV30 and TRBJ1-4, is SQTIHQWPATLVQPVGSPLSLECTVEGTSNPNLYWYRQAAGRGLQLLFYSVGIGQISSEVPQNLSASRPQDRQFILSSKKLLLSDSGFYLCAWSRALNEKLFFGSGTQLSVL.

The chain is built from TRBV4-3 and TRBJ1-6; D gene unclear. This CDR3 region has 12 residues. V dropped 3 bases and J dropped 10 bases, with 7 bases sitting between them. Germline V lookup: CDR1 LGHNA, CDR2 YSLEER. CDR3 sequence (DNA): TGCGCCAGCAGCCAGCTTGGGTCACCCCTCCACTTT. Its translation is CASSQLGSPLHF.